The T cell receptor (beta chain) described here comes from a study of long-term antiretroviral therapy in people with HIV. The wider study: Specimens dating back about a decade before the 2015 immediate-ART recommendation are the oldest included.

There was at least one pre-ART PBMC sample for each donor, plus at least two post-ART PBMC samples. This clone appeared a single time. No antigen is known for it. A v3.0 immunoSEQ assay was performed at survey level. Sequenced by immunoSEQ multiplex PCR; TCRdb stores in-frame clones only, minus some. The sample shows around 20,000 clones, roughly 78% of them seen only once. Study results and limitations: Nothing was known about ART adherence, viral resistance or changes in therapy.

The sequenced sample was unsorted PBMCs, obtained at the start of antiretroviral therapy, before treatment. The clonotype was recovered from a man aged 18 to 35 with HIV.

The CDR3 region is CASSPGGLGSGNTIYF. The CDR3 DNA follows: TGTGCCAGCAGCCCCGGGGGCCTAGGGTCTGGAAACACCATATATTTT. This rearrangement joins TRBV7-9 to TRBJ1-3; possibly TRBD1 for D (6 bases). Germline values: CDR1 SEHNR, CDR2 FQNEAQ (reference sequence). The CDR3 has 16 residues. V lost 5 bases to trimming and J lost 1 base, with 15 bases between them. The full variable domain, completed using reference TRBV7-9 and TRBJ1-3, is DTGVSQNPRHKITKRGQNVTFRCDPISEHNRLYWYRQTLGQGPEFLTYFQNEAQLEKSRLLSDRFSAERPKGSFSTLEIQRTEQGDSAMYLCASSPGGLGSGNTIYFGEGSWLTVV.